This T cell receptor (beta chain) was sequenced for a study of shared clonotypes between healthy human individuals. Study-wide findings and caveats: Unshared clonotypes carried lower generation probabilities than those common to all four donors. Naive subsets usually exceeded memory subsets in estimated richness.

Per germline, CDR1 LNHDA and CDR2 SQIVND (reference sequence). Unmatched junction bases numbered 8, after V lost 5 bases and J lost 3 bases. This CDR3 contains 15 residues. Data came from immunoSEQ multiplex PCR; TCRdb stores just in-frame clones and leaves some out. Of over a million clones detected, roughly 75% appear once; the ten largest clones hold about 1.5%. Regarding this clone: Antigen unknown.

This receptor was taken from a man younger than 35 in good health. The sample consisted of memory CD4+ T cells sorted from blood. The subset here: CD45RA-negative fraction. The chain couples TRBV19 to TRBJ2-3; 7 bases fit TRBD2. CDR3 in DNA: TGTGCCAGTAGTTTCCAGCGGGGAAGGACAGATACGCAGTATTTT. This encodes CASSFQRGRTDTQYF.